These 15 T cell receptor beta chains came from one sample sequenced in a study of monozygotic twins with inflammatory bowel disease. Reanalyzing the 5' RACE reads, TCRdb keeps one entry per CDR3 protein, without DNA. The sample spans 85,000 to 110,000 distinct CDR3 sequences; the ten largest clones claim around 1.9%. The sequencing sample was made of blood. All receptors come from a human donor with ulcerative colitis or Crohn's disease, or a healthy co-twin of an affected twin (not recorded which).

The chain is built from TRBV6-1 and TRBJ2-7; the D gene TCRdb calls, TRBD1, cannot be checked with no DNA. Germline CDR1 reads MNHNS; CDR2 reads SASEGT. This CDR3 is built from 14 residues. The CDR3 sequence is CASRTLQGTYEQYF.

This CDR3 is CASSFAGVIGELFF. The chain carries TRBV12-3 or TRBV12-4 and TRBJ2-2. CDR3 length: 14 residues.

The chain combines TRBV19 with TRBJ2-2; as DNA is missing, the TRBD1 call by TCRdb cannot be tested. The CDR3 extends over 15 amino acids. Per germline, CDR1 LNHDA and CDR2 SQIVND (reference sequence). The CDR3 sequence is CASTPRQASTGELFF.

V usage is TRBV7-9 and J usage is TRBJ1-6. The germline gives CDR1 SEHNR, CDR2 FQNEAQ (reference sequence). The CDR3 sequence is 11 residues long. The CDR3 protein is CASSLMSDLYF.

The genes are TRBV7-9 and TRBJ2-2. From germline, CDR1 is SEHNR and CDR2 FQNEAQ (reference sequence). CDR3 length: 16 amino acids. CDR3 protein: CASSLSGARITGELFF.

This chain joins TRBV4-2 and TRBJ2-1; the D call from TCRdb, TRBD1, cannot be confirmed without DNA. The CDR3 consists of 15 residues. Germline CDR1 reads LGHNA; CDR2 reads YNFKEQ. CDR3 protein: CASSQDRGARNEQFF.

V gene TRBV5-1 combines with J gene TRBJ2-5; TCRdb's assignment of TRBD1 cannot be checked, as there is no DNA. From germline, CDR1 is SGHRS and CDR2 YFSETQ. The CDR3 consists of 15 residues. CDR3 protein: CASSLLTGREETQYF. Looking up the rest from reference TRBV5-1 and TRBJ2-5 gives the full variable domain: KAGVTQTPRYLIKTRGQQVTLSCSPISGHRSVSWYQQTPGQGLQFLFEYFSETQRNKGNFPGRFSGRQFSNSRSEMNVSTLELGDSALYLCASSLLTGREETQYFGPGTRLLVL.

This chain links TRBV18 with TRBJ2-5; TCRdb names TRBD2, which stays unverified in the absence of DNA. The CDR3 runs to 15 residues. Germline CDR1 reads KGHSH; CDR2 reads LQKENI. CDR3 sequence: CASSPPRGGYETQYF.

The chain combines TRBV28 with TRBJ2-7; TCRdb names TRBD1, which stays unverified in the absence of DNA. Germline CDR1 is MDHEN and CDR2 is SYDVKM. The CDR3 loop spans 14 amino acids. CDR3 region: CASFAPGRSYEQYF.

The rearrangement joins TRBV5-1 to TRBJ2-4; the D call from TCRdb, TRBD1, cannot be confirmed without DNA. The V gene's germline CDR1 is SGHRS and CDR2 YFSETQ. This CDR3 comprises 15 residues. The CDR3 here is CASSITQGGGGMQYF.

The CDR3: CASSPQRDGTQEAFF. This chain uses TRBV18 with TRBJ1-1; the D call of TRBD1 rests on TCRdb alone, since no DNA is present to check it. This CDR3 is 15 amino acids long. CDR1 is KGHSH and CDR2 is LQKENI in the germline V gene.

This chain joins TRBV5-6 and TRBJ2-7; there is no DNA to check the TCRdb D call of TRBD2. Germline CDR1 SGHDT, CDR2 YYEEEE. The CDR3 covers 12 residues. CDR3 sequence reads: CASSRGSYEQYF.

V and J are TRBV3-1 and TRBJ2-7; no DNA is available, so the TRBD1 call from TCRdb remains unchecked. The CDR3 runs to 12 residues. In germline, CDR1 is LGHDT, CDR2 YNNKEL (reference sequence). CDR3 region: CASSPTGRDINF.

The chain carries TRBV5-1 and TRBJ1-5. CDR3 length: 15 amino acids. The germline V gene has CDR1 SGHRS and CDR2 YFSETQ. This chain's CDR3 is CASSLFGSGNQPQHF.

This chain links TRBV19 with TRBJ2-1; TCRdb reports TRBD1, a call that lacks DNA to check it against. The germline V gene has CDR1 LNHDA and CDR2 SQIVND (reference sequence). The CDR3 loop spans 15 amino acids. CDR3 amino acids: CASRSSQGSYNEQFF.